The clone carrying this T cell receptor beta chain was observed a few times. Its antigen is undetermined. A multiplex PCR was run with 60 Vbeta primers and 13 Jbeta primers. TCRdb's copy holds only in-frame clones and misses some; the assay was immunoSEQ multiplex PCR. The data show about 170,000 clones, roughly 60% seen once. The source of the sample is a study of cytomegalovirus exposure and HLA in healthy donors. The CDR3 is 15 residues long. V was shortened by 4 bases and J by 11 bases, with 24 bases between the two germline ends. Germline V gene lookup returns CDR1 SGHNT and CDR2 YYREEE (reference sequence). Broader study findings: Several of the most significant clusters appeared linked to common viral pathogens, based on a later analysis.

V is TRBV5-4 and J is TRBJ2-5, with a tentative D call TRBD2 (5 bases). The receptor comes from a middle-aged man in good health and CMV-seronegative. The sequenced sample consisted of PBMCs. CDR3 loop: CASSHGRPLEGEQYF. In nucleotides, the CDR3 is TGTGCCAGCAGCCATGGAAGGCCCTTAGAGGGAGAGCAGTACTTC.